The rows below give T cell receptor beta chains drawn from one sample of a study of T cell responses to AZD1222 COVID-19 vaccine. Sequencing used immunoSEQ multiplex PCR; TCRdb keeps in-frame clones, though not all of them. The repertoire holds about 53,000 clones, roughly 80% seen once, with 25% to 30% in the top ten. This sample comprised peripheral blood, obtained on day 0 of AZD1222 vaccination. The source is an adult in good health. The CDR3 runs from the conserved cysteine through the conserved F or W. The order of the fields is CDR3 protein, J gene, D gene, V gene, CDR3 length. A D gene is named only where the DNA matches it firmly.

CASRRDEGLITGGYTF	TRBJ1-2	-	TRBV4-3	16
CASSLKAGSGANVLTF	TRBJ2-6	-	TRBV7-3	16
CASSFRDIRDTQYF	TRBJ2-3	-	TRBV7-3	14
CASSYLGSSSYNEQFF	TRBJ2-1	-	TRBV6-5	16
CASKSGTASYNEQFF	TRBJ2-1	-	TRBV2	15
CASSFGNLQGNNQPQHF	TRBJ1-5	TRBD1	TRBV7-8	17
CASSPTGQETQYF	TRBJ2-5	-	TRBV7-2	13
CASSLEGQGRSPLHF	TRBJ1-6	-	TRBV7-2	15
CASSEALSVALFEAFF	TRBJ1-1	-	TRBV2	16
CASSAHRVADSYNEQFF	TRBJ2-1	-	TRBV7-3	17
CASGGGENTGELFF	TRBJ2-2	TRBD2	TRBV6-5	14
CATSDLGQGIPEAFF	TRBJ1-1	TRBD1	TRBV24-1	15
CASSQLGLAGDSEQYF	TRBJ2-7	TRBD2	TRBV7-8	16
CASSMGDPGGRQPQHF	TRBJ1-5	-	TRBV19	16
CASSQDYATNEKLFF	TRBJ1-4	-	TRBV3-1/TRBV3-2	15
CASSQTSPNTGELFF	TRBJ2-2	-	TRBV10-2	15
CASSISSTTGELFF	TRBJ2-2	-	TRBV7-8	14
CASSGQVNTEAFF	TRBJ1-1	-	TRBV2	13
CASSRRQGINEQFF	TRBJ2-1	TRBD1	TRBV25-1	14
CASSRDRVSETNEKLFF	TRBJ1-4	TRBD1	TRBV18	17
CASSQQQDTYGYTF	TRBJ1-2	-	TRBV4-1	14
CASSRAPGQGFTDTQYF	TRBJ2-3	TRBD1	TRBV9	17
CASTPDPGTTNEQYF	TRBJ2-7	-	TRBV7-3	15
CASSLATGPGELFF	TRBJ2-2	-	TRBV7-6	14
CASSLTSLAGAAEQFF	TRBJ2-1	TRBD2	TRBV7-3	16
CASSHRLVNEQFF	TRBJ2-1	-	TRBV4-2	13
CSALDSYEQYF	TRBJ2-7	-	TRBV20-1	11
CASSSPSSAGERDTQYF	TRBJ2-3	TRBD2	TRBV28	17
CASSLSLDRGTEAFF	TRBJ1-1	TRBD1	TRBV11-1	15
CATSDPGGETQYF	TRBJ2-5	TRBD1	TRBV24-1	13
CSASAGGNQPQHF	TRBJ1-5	-	TRBV20-1	13
CASSSTRGTGNTIYF	TRBJ1-3	TRBD1	TRBV5-5	15
CASSSQAGGWDEAFF	TRBJ1-1	-	TRBV11-3	15
CASSGLTGGNEQFF	TRBJ2-1	-	TRBV5-1	14
CASHPAGTGEYGYTF	TRBJ1-2	TRBD1	TRBV6-5	15
CASSPGTGGVQPQHF	TRBJ1-5	TRBD1	TRBV18	15
CASSSLQGANTEAFF	TRBJ1-1	TRBD1	TRBV7-8	15
CASSLLTGENTEAFF	TRBJ1-1	-	TRBV11-2	15
CSCGGASGDTGELFF	TRBJ2-2	TRBD2	TRBV29-1	15
CASSYSKTTTNEKLFF	TRBJ1-4	-	TRBV6-5	16
CASSQIGMGEKLFF	TRBJ1-4	-	TRBV14	14
CASSQTGKPFF	TRBJ1-1	TRBD1	TRBV3-1/TRBV3-2	11
CASSGGLAVNTGELFF	TRBJ2-2	TRBD2	TRBV9	16
CASSYVAGLNSPLHF	TRBJ1-6	-	TRBV6-5	15
CASSLEGIGPTEAFF	TRBJ1-1	-	TRBV7-9	15
CASSLFSGGDYNEQFF	TRBJ2-1	-	TRBV7-2	16
CASKILRGQGNEKLFF	TRBJ1-4	TRBD1	TRBV28	16
CASARSTEAFF	TRBJ1-1	-	TRBV12-3/TRBV12-4	11
CASRVGGALTEAFF	TRBJ1-1	-	TRBV28	14
CASSIRGLAGGANNEQFF	TRBJ2-1	TRBD2	TRBV19	18
CASGLDRVNEQFF	TRBJ2-1	-	TRBV12-5	13
CASSLLMGAGNTIYF	TRBJ1-3	-	TRBV7-9	15
CADSIHTTDGELFF	TRBJ2-2	-	TRBV7-2	14
CASSSPGQINYGYTF	TRBJ1-2	-	TRBV7-2	15
CAWSLSTTNEKLFF	TRBJ1-4	-	TRBV30	14
CASSLQGYGYTF	TRBJ1-2	-	TRBV7-8	12
CASSAYAEMNTEAFF	TRBJ1-1	-	TRBV19	15
CASSVSGRTRDNEQFF	TRBJ2-1	TRBD2	TRBV6-1	16
CASSLPGGADTQYF	TRBJ2-3	TRBD2	TRBV27	14
CASSLEGQPQHF	TRBJ1-5	-	TRBV11-2	12